The present entry profiles one T cell receptor beta chain with its context. Its specificity is not known. One base separates it from a far larger clone, so it is likely a read error. This record belongs to a study of shared clonotypes between healthy human individuals. The study's findings and limits: Limited genetic and exposure-history diversity came from having few donors. Only blood was sampled; tissue repertoires likely differ.

The CDR3 sequence is 15 residues long. The germline gives CDR1 SEHNR, CDR2 FQNEAQ (reference sequence). Assay runs were performed at deep level. Sequencing of unsorted PBMC DNA was carried out using ten immunoSEQ deep assay plates. Sequencing was performed with immunoSEQ multiplex PCR; in TCRdb, only in-frame clones are kept and a portion is missing. The sample yields 450,000 to 500,000 clones, around 80% seen once. The sample comprised PBMCs. The chain recombines TRBV7-9 with TRBJ2-5, with 7 bases fitting TRBD2. TRBJ2-7 explains the end of the DNA better; the J call may be wrong. The clonotype was recovered from a woman in her 40s in good health. Some clones in this sample may be carry-over from other donors' samples. This chain's CDR3 is CASSSAVTSSYEQYF. The DNA for the CDR3 is TGTGCCAGCAGCTCAGCAGTGACTAGCAGCTACGAGCAGTACTTC.